This T cell receptor (beta chain) is drawn from a study of T cells after yellow fever vaccination. Study-wide results and caveats: Overlap between CD4 and CD8 compartments was detected for a small share of clonotypes. Post-booster repertoires contained most primary-vaccination clones again (roughly 96% CD4, around 88% CD8). The study found a weaker secondary response that peaked faster, day 5 versus 15.

They built TCR cDNA with 5'RACE template switching, a step that put in a universal primer site and UMIs. TCRdb called the 5' RACE reads again in MiXCR, with one record for every CDR3 protein. Altogether some 550,000 distinct CDR3 sequences are present, roughly a fifth being singletons, with the ten largest covering approximately 15%. The V and J ends lost 8 bases and 6 bases, in that order; junction bases with no gene match: 11. Germline V gene lookup returns CDR1 LGHDT and CDR2 YNNKEL (reference sequence). The CDR3 runs to 15 residues. In this sample, this clonotype turned up a few times. Its target is unknown.

This specimen consisted of PBMCs, obtained 15 days after the yellow fever booster vaccination. The sequence was collected from a man aged 25-40 years who received the YFV17D yellow fever vaccine. This chain joins TRBV3-1 and TRBJ2-7; 12 bases fit TRBD2. CDR3 nucleotides: TGTGCCAGCTCCTCACGACTAGCGGGAGTGGTCGAGCAGTACTTC. Translation: CASSSRLAGVVEQYF.